Listed below are T cell receptor beta chains from one sample, sequenced in a study of cytomegalovirus exposure and HLA in healthy donors. Clones were read by immunoSEQ multiplex PCR, and TCRdb kept only the in-frame ones, dropping some. Here the sample spans around 350,000 clones, roughly 90% being singletons. Sequenced: PBMCs. These receptors all come from a woman aged 18-29 years in good health and CMV-seronegative. Each CDR3 is given with its conserved first and last residue. The order of the fields is V gene, clone size, J gene, D gene, CDR3 DNA, CDR3 protein. A D gene is named only where the DNA matches it firmly. Expanded clones get a size class; other rows say once, few or many, or leave the size out.

>TRBV5-4|NA|TRBJ2-4|NA
TGTGCCAGCAGCTCCATTGAATCACTAGTTTTGTACTTC
CASSSIESLVLYF
>TRBV6-1|NA|TRBJ2-1|NA
TGTGCCAGCAGTGAAATGACTCGGTACAATGAGCAGTTCTTC
CASSEMTRYNEQFF
>TRBV28|NA|TRBJ2-5|TRBD2
TGTGCCAGCAGTGCCCAAGGACGGGGGGGCCAAGAGACCCAGTACTTC
CASSAQGRGGQETQYF
>TRBV6-6|NA|TRBJ1-5|NA
TGTGCCAGCAGTTACACAACAGGGTATCAGCCCCAGCATTTT
CASSYTTGYQPQHF
>TRBV6-6|NA|TRBJ2-1|NA
TGTGCCAGCAGCCGACCGCGGCCTGCCACCACTGAGCAGTTCTTC
CASSRPRPATTEQFF
>TRBV10-3|many|TRBJ1-2|NA
TGTGCCATCAGTGACGAAGGAGACTATGGCTACACCTTC
CAISDEGDYGYTF
>TRBV28|NA|TRBJ2-2|TRBD1
TGTGCCAGCAGTACAAGGACAGGGGGAACCGGGGAGCTGTTTTTT
CASSTRTGGTGELFF
>TRBV5-1|few|TRBJ1-2|NA
TGCGCCAGCAACTCAGGGGAGTACTATGGCTACACCTTC
CASNSGEYYGYTF
>TRBV7-9|NA|TRBJ1-2|NA
TGTGCCATACCTCTTGAGTCCTCTAACTATGGCTACACCTTC
CAIPLESSNYGYTF
>TRBV19|NA|TRBJ2-7|TRBD2
TGTGCCAGTAGTATTATCGGGACTAGCGGGAAAAACTACGAGCAGTACTTC
CASSIIGTSGKNYEQYF
>TRBV11-2|NA|TRBJ2-1|TRBD2
TGTGCCAGCAGCTTGGGACTAGCGGGAATAATGAATGAGCAGTTCTTC
CASSLGLAGIMNEQFF
>TRBV30|few|TRBJ1-1|NA
TGTGCCTGGAGTCCGGGACATCTTTCCGACGCTGAAGCTTTCTTT
CAWSPGHLSDAEAFF
>TRBV2|NA|TRBJ1-4|NA
TGTGCCAGCAGGGCAGGGGAGACCTACGGAAAACTGTTTTTT
CASRAGETYGKLFF
>TRBV27|NA|TRBJ2-2|NA
TGTGCCAGCAGTTTAGGGGGGAGGAGGGATGCGAACACCGGGGAGCTGTTTTTT
CASSLGGRRDANTGELFF